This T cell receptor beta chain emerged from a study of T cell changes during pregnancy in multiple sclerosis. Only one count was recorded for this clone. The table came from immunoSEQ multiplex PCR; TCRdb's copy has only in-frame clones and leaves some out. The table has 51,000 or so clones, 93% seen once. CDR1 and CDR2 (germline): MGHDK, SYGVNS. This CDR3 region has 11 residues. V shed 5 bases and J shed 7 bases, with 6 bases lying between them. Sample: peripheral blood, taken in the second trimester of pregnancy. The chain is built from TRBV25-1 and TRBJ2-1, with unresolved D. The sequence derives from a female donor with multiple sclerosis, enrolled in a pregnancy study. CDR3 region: CASSPLNEQFF. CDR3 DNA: TGTGCCAGCAGTCCACTAAATGAGCAGTTCTTC.